Here is one TCR beta chain with its context. The antigen is not known. Trimming pared 3 bases from V and 3 bases from J, leaving 7 bases between. Germline V gene data show CDR1 as SGHTA and CDR2 as FQGTGA. The CDR3 extends over 13 amino acids. The entry originates in a study of shared clonotypes between healthy human individuals. Study overall: The donor group consisted of two women and three men, aged 18 to 49. Overall study findings and caveats: Roughly 5% of naive CD4 clonotypes were common to four donors.

Sequenced by immunoSEQ multiplex PCR; TCRdb stores in-frame clones only, minus some. The sample carries around 1.1 million clones, 75% to 80% recorded once. Among the donors, all were Caucasian adults who lived in Nashville, Tennessee. Partitioning of CD4+ cells yielded a CD45RA+ naive subset and a CD45RA-negative memory subset. The rearrangement joins TRBV7-3 to TRBJ2-3, with a tentative D call TRBD1 (5 bases). This TCR derives from a man between 18 and 35 years old in good health. Some clones in this sample may be carry-over from other donors' samples. Sequenced: memory CD4+ T cells from PBMCs. The subset is: CD45RA-negative fraction. CDR3 loop: CASSLTDTDTQYF. As DNA, the CDR3 is TGTGCCAGCAGCTTGACAGATACAGATACGCAGTATTTT.